Below are 23 T cell receptor beta chains sequenced from a single sample in a study of blood T cell repertoires in COVID-19. The protocol was immunoSEQ multiplex PCR, while the TCRdb copy is restricted to in-frame clones and leaves out a portion. Among 150,000 to 200,000 clones listed, roughly nine tenths were seen once. Sample: peripheral blood. The receptor source for this set is a man in his 70s with active or convalescent COVID-19.

V usage is TRBV6-5 and J usage is TRBJ2-1; no clear D. V was shortened by 5 bases and J by 5 bases, with 4 bases between the two germline ends. Germline loops: CDR1 MNHEY, CDR2 SVGAGI. The length of the CDR3 is 11 residues. CDR3 residues: CASSTHNEQFF. In DNA, the CDR3 is TGTGCCAGCAGTACTCACAATGAGCAGTTCTTC.

The rearrangement links TRBV18 to TRBJ2-5; a weak D match, TRBD1 (6 bases). Trimming pared 6 bases from V and 5 bases from J, leaving 19 bases between. CDR1 is KGHSH, CDR2 LQKENI, per germline. This CDR3 contains 15 residues. CDR3 DNA sequence: TGTGCCAGCTCCCCCAACGCCCAGGGGTGGGAGACCCAGTACTTC. Translated: CASSPNAQGWETQYF.

The V and J genes are TRBV6-6 and TRBJ2-1; possible D gene TRBD1, 7 bases. Germline CDR1 is MNHNY and CDR2 is SVGAGI (reference sequence). This CDR3 comprises 15 residues. The germline V and J ends were trimmed by 0 bases and 4 bases, with 10 bases remaining between them. The chain's CDR3 is CASSYSAGGYNEQFF. In DNA form, the CDR3 reads TGTGCCAGCAGTTACTCGGCAGGGGGGTACAATGAGCAGTTCTTC.

This clone was picked up a small number of times. The chain carries TRBV19 and TRBJ2-4; 11 bases line up with TRBD2. This CDR3 region has 15 residues. Unmatched junction bases numbered 12, after V lost 4 bases and J lost 13 bases. Per germline, CDR1 LNHDA and CDR2 SQIVND (reference sequence). The CDR3 DNA reads as TGTGCCAGTAGTACCCCCGGGACTAGCGGCCCGCGGCAGTACTTC. Protein product: CASSTPGTSGPRQYF. Variable domain in full (rest from reference TRBV19 and TRBJ2-4): DGGITQSPKYLFRKEGQNVTLSCEQNLNHDAMYWYRQDPGQGLRLIYYSQIVNDFQKGDIAEGYSVSREKKESFPLTVTSAQKNPTAFYLCASSTPGTSGPRQYFGAGTRLSVL.

The chain joins TRBV5-1 to TRBJ1-3, with D tentatively TRBD1 (5 bases). CDR1 is SGHRS and CDR2 is YFSETQ in the germline V gene. This CDR3 is 15 amino acids long. With 0 bases removed from V and 4 bases from J, the gap between germline ends came to 11 bases. DNA of the CDR3: TGCGCCAGCAGCTTGGGGCAGGGCCCCGGAAACACCATATATTTT. Translated, it gives CASSLGQGPGNTIYF. The whole variable domain, remainder taken from reference TRBV5-1 and TRBJ1-3, is KAGVTQTPRYLIKTRGQQVTLSCSPISGHRSVSWYQQTPGQGLQFLFEYFSETQRNKGNFPGRFSGRQFSNSRSEMNVSTLELGDSALYLCASSLGQGPGNTIYFGEGSWLTVV.

The chain employs TRBV7-9 and TRBJ1-6; 7 bases are a match to TRBD1. Germline CDR1 SEHNR, CDR2 FQNEAQ (reference sequence). V shed 5 bases and J 6 bases; nucleotides not matched to a gene: 10. This CDR3 contains 16 residues. As DNA, the CDR3 is TGTGCCAGCAGCCCACGGGAGGGGGCAAGTAATTCACCCCTCCACTTT. Its protein is CASSPREGASNSPLHF.

In DNA form, the CDR3 reads TGTGCCATGGGGGAGGCCTGGGACACTGAAGCTTTCTTT. This gives the protein CAMGEAWDTEAFF. This sequence joins TRBV10-3 and TRBJ1-1; D possibly corresponds to TRBD1 (5 bases). CDR3 length: 13 amino acids. Trimming cost V 9 bases and J 3 bases, with 14 bases left between them. CDR1 and CDR2 from the germline V gene are ENHRY and SYGVKD.

The chain employs TRBV9 and TRBJ1-1; 9 bases line up with TRBD1. The junction had 8 bases not matched to a gene; V was cut back by 4 bases and J by 1 base. Germline-derived CDR1 and CDR2 are SGDLS and YYNGEE. The CDR3 sequence is 16 residues long. CDR3 sequence: CASSSRTGATNTEAFF. The CDR3, as DNA: TGTGCCAGCAGCTCCCGGACAGGGGCGACGAACACTGAAGCTTTCTTT. The variable domain in full, with the rest retrieved from reference TRBV9 and TRBJ1-1, is DSGVTQTPKHLITATGQRVTLRCSPRSGDLSVYWYQQSLDQGLQFLIQYYNGEERAKGNILERFSAQQFPDLHSELNLSSLELGDSALYFCASSSRTGATNTEAFFGQGTRLTVV.

This rearrangement joins TRBV3-1 (or the pseudogene TRBV3-2) to TRBJ1-1, with 8 bases that match TRBD1. Looked up from germline, CDR1 is LGHDT and CDR2 is YNNKEL (reference sequence). The CDR3 runs to 14 residues. Trimming cost V 3 bases and J 7 bases; bases outside gene matches: 7. The CDR3 DNA follows: TGTGCCAGCAGCCATCGGGACAGGAAAAGTGAAGCTTTCTTT. Protein sequence: CASSHRDRKSEAFF.

V gene TRBV19 combines with J gene TRBJ1-5; D is possibly TRBD1 (5 bases). The CDR3 is 14 residues long. From germline, CDR1 is LNHDA and CDR2 SQIVND (reference sequence). The V gene lost 5 bases and the J gene lost 11 bases, with 19 bases spanning the gap. The chain's CDR3 is CASSPGRLPTAQHF. The CDR3 DNA reads TGTGCCAGTAGTCCAGGGCGCTTACCCACGGCCCAGCATTTT. The variable domain in full, completed from reference TRBV19 and TRBJ1-5, reads DGGITQSPKYLFRKEGQNVTLSCEQNLNHDAMYWYRQDPGQGLRLIYYSQIVNDFQKGDIAEGYSVSREKKESFPLTVTSAQKNPTAFYLCASSPGRLPTAQHFGDGTRLSIL.

This rearrangement joins TRBV15 to TRBJ2-7; D may be TRBD1 (6 bases). The CDR3 spans 15 residues. The V gene's germline CDR1 is LNHNV and CDR2 YYDKDF (reference sequence). Trimming removed 0 bases at V and 2 bases at J, with 11 bases between. The CDR3 protein is CATSRDQGGPYEQYF. As DNA, the CDR3 is TGTGCCACCAGCAGAGATCAAGGGGGACCCTACGAGCAGTACTTC.

By share, this clone ranks as medium-sized. The chain joins TRBV13 to TRBJ2-5; TRBD1 aligns across 7 bases. V was clipped by 1 base and J by 1 base; unmatched bases: 6. CDR3 length: 16 amino acids. Germline assignment: CDR1 PRHDT and CDR2 FYEKMQ (reference sequence). For the CDR3, the DNA is TGTGCCAGCAGCTTAGAGGGGGCCCCCTCCCAAGAGACCCAGTACTTC. Its translation: CASSLEGAPSQETQYF. The whole variable domain, filled in from reference TRBV13 and TRBJ2-5, reads AAGVIQSPRHLIKEKRETATLKCYPIPRHDTVYWYQQGPGQDPQFLISFYEKMQSDKGSIPDRFSAQQFSDYHSELNMSSLELGDSALYFCASSLEGAPSQETQYFGPGTRLLVL.

The chain couples TRBV7-2 to TRBJ1-1; D possibly corresponds to TRBD1 (5 bases). Between the trimmed V and J ends, which lost 3 bases and 4 bases, there was a span of 12 bases. This CDR3 is 14 amino acids long. In germline, CDR1 is SGHTA, CDR2 FQGNSA. CDR3: CASSFRRGITEAFF. CDR3 in DNA: TGTGCCAGCAGCTTTCGCCGGGGGATCACTGAAGCTTTCTTT.

V and J are TRBV5-4 and TRBJ2-7, with D unresolved. Trimming shortened V by 5 bases and J by 4 bases, and 16 bases separated the two germline ends. The CDR3 is made up of 14 amino acids. Looked up from germline, CDR1 is SGHNT and CDR2 is YYREEE (reference sequence). The CDR3 DNA is TGTGCCAGCAGACCCCGACCTGAGGATTACGAGCAGTACTTC. The encoded protein is CASRPRPEDYEQYF.

The chain uses TRBV10-2 and TRBJ1-3, with 7 bases aligning to TRBD1. This CDR3 comprises 15 residues. Looked up from germline, CDR1 is WSHSY and CDR2 is SAAADI. Trimming removed 5 bases from V and 2 bases from J; junction bases left unmatched: 6. This CDR3 is CASSHVGTAGNTIYF. DNA of the CDR3: TGCGCCAGCAGTCACGTCGGGACAGCTGGAAACACCATATATTTT.

This clone showed up just a few times. The chain uses TRBV7-6 and TRBJ2-7; TRBD2 matches 13 bases. The CDR3 is 16 amino acids. V trimming: 5 bases; J trimming: 3 bases; junction bases outside the gene matches: 7. The germline V gene has CDR1 SGHVS and CDR2 FNYEAQ. CDR3 nucleotide sequence: TGTGCCAGCAGCCCCCGGACTAGCGGGGGCTTCTACGAGCAGTACTTC. It translates to CASSPRTSGGFYEQYF. Full variable domain (outside the CDR3, taken from reference TRBV7-6 and TRBJ2-7): GAGVSQSPRYKVTKRGQDVALRCDPISGHVSLYWYRQALGQGPEFLTYFNYEAQQDKSGLPNDRFSAERPEGSISTLTIQRTEQRDSAMYRCASSPRTSGGFYEQYFGPGTRLTVT.

V gene TRBV19 combines with J gene TRBJ2-1; 11 nucleotides match TRBD2. From germline, CDR1 is LNHDA and CDR2 SQIVND (reference sequence). The trim removed 10 bases at V and 4 bases at J, leaving 6 bases unmatched. The CDR3 has 14 residues. CDR3: CATSSGRTYNEQFF. The CDR3, as DNA: TGTGCCACCTCTAGCGGGAGGACTTACAATGAGCAGTTCTTC.

The chain couples TRBV7-2 to TRBJ1-2; possible D gene TRBD1, 5 bases. This CDR3 is 15 amino acids long. V was clipped by 5 bases and J by 7 bases, with 20 bases between them. Germline V gene data show CDR1 as SGHTA and CDR2 as FQGNSA. The CDR3 region has the DNA TGTGCCAGCAGCGGCAGGGTTTTGAGTTTACGTGGCTACACCTTC. As protein: CASSGRVLSLRGYTF.

The DNA of the CDR3 is TGTGCCAGCAGTTTAGGACATAACAATGAGCAGTTCTTC. Residues: CASSLGHNNEQFF. The J gene is TRBJ2-1, the V gene TRBV27; tentative D call: TRBD1 (5 bases). This CDR3 is built from 13 residues. Germline CDR1 and CDR2: MNHEY and SMNVEV (reference sequence). V was shortened by 2 bases and J by 5 bases, with 7 bases between the two germline ends.

The CDR3 DNA reads as TGTGCCAGCAGTTACTCTTGGGCAGGGGAGGAGACCCAGTACTTC. Translated: CASSYSWAGEETQYF. This chain links TRBV6-5 with TRBJ2-5; possibly TRBD1 for D (6 bases). Trimming left V 0 bases short and J 5 bases short, with 13 bases between. The CDR3 extends over 15 amino acids. Per germline, CDR1 MNHEY and CDR2 SVGAGI.

This chain connects TRBV18 to TRBJ1-5, with D possibly TRBD1 on 6 matching bases. CDR1 is KGHSH, CDR2 LQKENI, per germline. The CDR3 covers 15 residues. Trimming pared 2 bases from V and 7 bases from J, leaving 15 bases between. The CDR3 spells CASSPGAGVGQPQHF. Written as DNA, the CDR3 is TGTGCCAGCTCACCAGGGGCAGGGGTGGGGCAGCCCCAGCATTTT.

The sample holds a few counts of this clone. The gene calls are TRBV9 and TRBJ2-7, with 7 bases aligning to TRBD1. The length of the CDR3 is 18 residues. Germline CDR1 is SGDLS and CDR2 is YYNGEE. J gave up 0 bases and V 4 bases, and 16 bases lay outside the gene matches. The CDR3 protein is CASSPRGIEGGFSYEQYF. For the CDR3, the DNA is TGTGCCAGCAGCCCCCGCGGAATTGAAGGGGGCTTCTCCTACGAGCAGTACTTC.

The J gene is TRBJ1-1, the V gene TRBV28, with 7 bases matching TRBD1. The V segment lost 5 bases and the J segment 4 bases; nucleotides outside the gene matches: 13. The CDR3 length is 16 residues. The germline V gene encodes CDR1 MDHEN and CDR2 SYDVKM. CDR3 DNA: TGTGCCAGCAGTCCGCCGGGACAGATTACGGGCACTGAAGCTTTCTTT. Its protein is CASSPPGQITGTEAFF.